The next 13 T cell receptor beta chains were all read from a single sample in a study of technical replicates of blood from a handful of donors listed by TCRdb under 2017. Preparation of the library involved the immunoSEQ multiplex PCR assay. This is the immuneACCESS table as TCRdb keeps it, with only in-frame sequences that have V and J called. A part of the clones is gone; compared with another copy, unresolved V genes explain less than half, and the rest is unexplained. The sample table contains tens of thousands of clones; only one count was recorded for roughly 98% of them. Clones ranked in the top ten supply about 0.15% of the sample. Input material: T cells isolated from PBMCs. All receptors come from a human donor in good health.

V usage is TRBV27 and J usage is TRBJ1-3; 8 nucleotides match TRBD1. The CDR3 runs to 18 residues. J lost 1 base, V lost 4 bases, and 12 bases had no gene match. Per the germline V gene, CDR1 is MNHEY and CDR2 is SMNVEV (reference sequence). This CDR3 reads CASSSYYRGEASGNTIYF. In nucleotides, the CDR3 is TGTGCCAGCAGTTCATATTACAGGGGGGAAGCTTCTGGAAACACCATATATTTT.

The chain employs TRBV7-9 and TRBJ2-3, with 8 bases lining up with TRBD2. The CDR3 is 14 residues long. Germline values: CDR1 SEHNR, CDR2 FQNEAQ (reference sequence). V dropped 6 bases and J dropped 1; count of bases not matched to a gene: 3. The CDR3 DNA reads as TGTGCCAGCAGGGCGGGGGGAGGCACAGATACGCAGTATTTT. Its translation: CASRAGGGTDTQYF.

The J gene is TRBJ2-7, the V gene TRBV15, with 8 positions matching TRBD2. The CDR3 covers 13 residues. Unmatched junction bases numbered 8, after V lost 0 bases and J lost 13 bases. From germline, CDR1 is LNHNV and CDR2 YYDKDF (reference sequence). CDR3 bases: TGTGCCACCAGCAGAGAACTAGCGGACCTAGAATACTTC. Encoded protein: CATSRELADLEYF.

The chain combines TRBV11-1 with TRBJ2-7, with TRBD1 matching 8 bases. V was pared by 5 bases and J by 1 base, with 4 bases of the junction left unmatched. The CDR3 spans 14 residues. Germline V gene sequence: CDR1 SGHAT, CDR2 FQDESV (reference sequence). The CDR3 region has the DNA TGTGCCAGCAGCGCCAGACAGGGGTCCTACGAGCAGTACTTC. Protein sequence: CASSARQGSYEQYF.

The chain uses TRBV5-1 and TRBJ1-5, with TRBD1 identical over 9 bases. CDR3 length: 15 amino acids. CDR1 and CDR2 from the germline V gene are SGHRS and YFSETQ. Trimming took 4 bases from V and 4 from J; bases not matched to a gene: 6. CDR3 nucleotides: TGCGCCAGCAGCCCCGGGACAGGGATGAATCAGCCCCAGCATTTT. Amino acids: CASSPGTGMNQPQHF.

The chain couples TRBV29-1 to TRBJ2-7, with TRBD2 matching over 12 bases. This CDR3 comprises 13 residues. V shed 6 bases, J shed 4 bases, and the junction held 4 bases outside the gene matches. Germline values: CDR1 SQVTM, CDR2 ANQGSEA. CDR3 amino acids: CSVGLAGSYEQYF. Written as DNA, the CDR3 is TGCAGCGTGGGACTAGCGGGCTCTTACGAGCAGTACTTC.

This chain joins TRBV9 and TRBJ2-2; the match to TRBD2 covers 8 bases. CDR1 is SGDLS, CDR2 YYNGEE, per germline. This CDR3 spans 18 amino acids. V lost 1 base and J lost 0; bases outside the gene matches: 8. The chain's CDR3 is CASSVPSGGVPNTGELFF. CDR3 sequence (DNA): TGTGCCAGCAGCGTACCCAGCGGGGGCGTCCCGAACACCGGGGAGCTGTTTTTT.

The chain couples TRBV7-8 to TRBJ2-7; D is perhaps TRBD1 (5 bases). The CDR3 runs to 14 residues. Germline values: CDR1 SGHVS, CDR2 FQNEAQ. Trimming took 3 bases from V and 2 from J, leaving 11 bases between them. CDR3 region: CASSLLAGPYEQYF. The CDR3 DNA reads TGTGCCAGCAGCTTGTTGGCAGGGCCCTACGAGCAGTACTTC.

In regard to this clone: At one end the junction does not follow the germline gene, possibly because of a read error. V is TRBV7-9 and J is TRBJ1-2; D might be TRBD1 (6 bases). CDR1 is SEHNR, CDR2 FQNEAQ, per germline (reference sequence). The CDR3 length is 13 residues. The CDR3 sequence is CASSLARGYGYTF. CDR3 bases: TGTGCCAGCAGCCTAGCCAGGGGCTATGGCTACACCTTC.

J is TRBJ2-5 and V is TRBV6-5; D gene ambiguous. The CDR3 covers 13 residues. V was shortened by 10 bases and J by 2 bases, with 14 bases between the two germline ends. In germline, CDR1 is MNHEY, CDR2 SVGAGI. CDR3 sequence: CAIVPGSQETQYF. CDR3 nucleotide sequence: TGTGCCATCGTCCCTGGCTCACAAGAGACCCAGTACTTC.

The rearrangement links TRBV10-1 to TRBJ2-7; 8 bases fit TRBD2. CDR1 and CDR2 from the germline V gene are WNHNN and SYGVQD (reference sequence). The CDR3 sequence is 13 residues long. V dropped 5 bases and J dropped 2; count of bases not matched to a gene: 2. CDR3 in DNA: TGCGCCAGCAGTCCGGGACTAGCCTACGAGCAGTACTTC. Amino acids: CASSPGLAYEQYF.

The gene calls are TRBV7-9 and TRBJ2-4, with D unresolved. Germline V CDR1 and CDR2: SEHNR, FQNEAQ (reference sequence). This CDR3 spans 18 amino acids. The V and J ends lost 1 base and 1 base respectively, with 17 bases between them. The CDR3 DNA sequence: TGTGCCAGCAGCTTAGTTGCGGTGGCTGTATCCGCCAAAAACATTCAGTACTTC. Protein sequence: CASSLVAVAVSAKNIQYF. The full variable domain, rest sourced from reference TRBV7-9 and TRBJ2-4, is DTGVSQNPRHKITKRGQNVTFRCDPISEHNRLYWYRQTLGQGPEFLTYFQNEAQLEKSRLLSDRFSAERPKGSFSTLEIQRTEQGDSAMYLCASSLVAVAVSAKNIQYFGAGTRLSVL.

This chain links TRBV15 with TRBJ1-1, with D possibly being TRBD1 (5 bases). Germline values: CDR1 LNHNV, CDR2 YYDKDF (reference sequence). Trimming removed 4 bases at V and 3 bases at J, with 9 bases between. This CDR3 spans 13 amino acids. The CDR3 sequence: CATSKRGDTEAFF. Here the CDR3 DNA reads TGTGCCACCAGCAAACGGGGGGACACTGAAGCTTTCTTT.